What follows is one TCR beta chain and its context. Its matching antigen is unknown. Researchers ran the PCR with 60 Vbeta and 13 Jbeta primers. Here immunoSEQ multiplex PCR was the method, and the copy in TCRdb shows in-frame clones only, minus some. The sample holds around 190,000 clones, 70% to 75% seen once. The data derive from a study of cytomegalovirus exposure and HLA in healthy donors. Study-wide points: In a later analysis, productive TCRs from donors in an Asian-associated ancestry cluster reportedly carried fewer N-insertions than the cohort mean.

Those who donated were healthy bone marrow donors. The CDR3 is 12 amino acids. Germline values: CDR1 SGHDN, CDR2 FVKESK. V shed 3 bases and J shed 10 bases, with 10 bases lying between them. The sequence was obtained from a woman in her twenties or thirties in good health and CMV-seropositive. Sequenced material: PBMCs. This chain links TRBV14 with TRBJ2-1; possible D gene TRBD2, 5 bases. CDR3 DNA: TGTGCCAGCAGCCAGAGCCGGGGAGAGCAGTTCTTC. Encoded protein: CASSQSRGEQFF.